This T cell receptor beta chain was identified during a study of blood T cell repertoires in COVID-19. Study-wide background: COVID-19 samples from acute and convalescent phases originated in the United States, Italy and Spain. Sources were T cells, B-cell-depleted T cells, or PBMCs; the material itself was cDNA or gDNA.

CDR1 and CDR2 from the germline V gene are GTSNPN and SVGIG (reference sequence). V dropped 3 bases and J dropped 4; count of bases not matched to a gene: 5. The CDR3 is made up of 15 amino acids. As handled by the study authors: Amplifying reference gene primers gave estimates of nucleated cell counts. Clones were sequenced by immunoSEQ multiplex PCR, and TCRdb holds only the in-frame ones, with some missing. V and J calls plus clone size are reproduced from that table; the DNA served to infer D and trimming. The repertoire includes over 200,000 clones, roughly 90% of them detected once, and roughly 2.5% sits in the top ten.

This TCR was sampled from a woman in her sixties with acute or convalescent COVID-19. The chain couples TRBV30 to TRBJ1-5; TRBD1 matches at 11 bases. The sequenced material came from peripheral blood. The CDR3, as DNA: TGTGCCTGGAGAATGGGGACAGGGGGGAATCAGCCCCAGCATTTT. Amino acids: CAWRMGTGGNQPQHF.